The 3 T cell receptor beta chains below come from one sample, sequenced in a study of blood T cell repertoires in COVID-19. Sequencing used immunoSEQ multiplex PCR; TCRdb keeps in-frame clones, though not all of them. Among 150,000 to 180,000 clones listed, 75% to 80% were seen once. The sequenced sample consisted of peripheral blood. These receptor sequences come from a man at least 80 years old with acute or convalescent COVID-19.

The V gene is TRBV2, the J gene TRBJ1-1, with 10 bases matching TRBD1. CDR1 and CDR2 (germline): SNHLY, FYNNEI. The CDR3 spans 15 residues. Unmatched junction bases numbered 8, after V lost 3 bases and J lost 7 bases. The CDR3 region has the DNA TGTGCCAGCAGTGACCAGACAGGGGGCGTGGGTGAAGCTTTCTTT. Its protein product is CASSDQTGGVGEAFF.

The J gene is TRBJ2-5, the V gene TRBV3-1 (or the pseudogene TRBV3-2); TRBD2 matches 10 bases. V gave up 1 base and J gave up 1 base; unmatched junction bases: 9. CDR3 length: 18 amino acids. The germline V gene encodes CDR1 LGHDT and CDR2 YNNKEL (reference sequence). The CDR3 loop reads CASSQVASGGPVQETQYF. CDR3 sequence (DNA): TGTGCCAGCAGCCAAGTGGCTAGCGGGGGCCCCGTCCAAGAGACCCAGTACTTC.

This clone was detected only once. The chain uses TRBV19 and TRBJ1-6; 8 positions agree with TRBD1. V was clipped by 6 bases and J by 8 bases; unmatched bases: 12. CDR1 and CDR2 from the germline V gene are LNHDA and SQIVND (reference sequence). The CDR3 is 16 residues long. The chain's CDR3 is CASSLPTGGSYSPLHF. In nucleotides, the CDR3 is TGTGCCAGTAGCCTTCCAACAGGGGGATCTTATTCACCCCTCCACTTT.